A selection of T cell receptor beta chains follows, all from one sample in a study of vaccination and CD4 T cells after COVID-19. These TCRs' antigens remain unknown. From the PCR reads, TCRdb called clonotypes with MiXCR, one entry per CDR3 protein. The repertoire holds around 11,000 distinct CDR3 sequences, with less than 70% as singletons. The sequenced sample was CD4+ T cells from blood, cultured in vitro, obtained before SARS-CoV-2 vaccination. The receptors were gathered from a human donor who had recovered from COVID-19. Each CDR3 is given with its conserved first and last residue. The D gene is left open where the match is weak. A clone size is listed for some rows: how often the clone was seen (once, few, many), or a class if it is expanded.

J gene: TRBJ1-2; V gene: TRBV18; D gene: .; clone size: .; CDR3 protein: CASSWGLDGYTF; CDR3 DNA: TGTGCCAGCTCGTGGGGTTTAGACGGCTACACCTTC
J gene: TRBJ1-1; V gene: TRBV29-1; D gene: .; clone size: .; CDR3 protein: CSVEHGTTKAFF; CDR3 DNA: TGCAGCGTTGAACATGGGACTACCAAAGCTTTCTTT
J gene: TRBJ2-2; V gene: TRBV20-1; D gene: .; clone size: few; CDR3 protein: CSARDFRAGTGELFF; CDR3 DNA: TGCAGTGCTAGAGATTTCAGGGCCGGGACCGGGGAGCTGTTTTTT
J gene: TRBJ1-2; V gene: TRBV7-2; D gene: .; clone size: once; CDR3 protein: CASTLRTDTYGYTF; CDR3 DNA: TGTGCCAGCACACTTAGGACAGATACCTATGGCTACACCTTC
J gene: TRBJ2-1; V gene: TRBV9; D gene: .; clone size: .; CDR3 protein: CASSVGLTSYNEQFF; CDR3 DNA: TGTGCCAGCAGCGTCGGACTGACGTCCTACAATGAGCAGTTCTTC
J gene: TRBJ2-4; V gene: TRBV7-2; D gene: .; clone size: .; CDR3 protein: CASSLGSSTNIQYF; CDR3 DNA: TGTGCCAGCAGCTTAGGGTCGAGTACAAACATTCAGTACTTC
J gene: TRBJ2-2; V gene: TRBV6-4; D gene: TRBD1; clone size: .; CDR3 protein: CASSDSDRGELFF; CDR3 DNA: TGTGCCAGCAGTGACTCGGACAGGGGGGAGCTGTTTTTT
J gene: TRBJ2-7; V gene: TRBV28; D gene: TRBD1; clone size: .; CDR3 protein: CAIENRQGNSYEQYF; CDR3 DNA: TGTGCCATAGAAAACCGACAGGGGAACTCCTACGAGCAGTACTTC
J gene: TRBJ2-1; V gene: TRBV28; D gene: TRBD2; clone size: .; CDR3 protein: CASSGRVAGIYNEQFF; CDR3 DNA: TGTGCCAGCAGTGGCCGGGTAGCGGGAATATACAATGAGCAGTTCTTC
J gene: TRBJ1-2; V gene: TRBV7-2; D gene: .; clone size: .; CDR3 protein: CASSLVVGEYGYTF; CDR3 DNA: TGTGCCAGCAGCTTAGTGGTAGGGGAGTATGGCTACACCTTC
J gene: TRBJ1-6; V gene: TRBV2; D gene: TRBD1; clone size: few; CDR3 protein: CASSGQGNSPLHF; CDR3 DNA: TGTGCCAGCAGCGGACAGGGTAATTCACCCCTCCACTTT